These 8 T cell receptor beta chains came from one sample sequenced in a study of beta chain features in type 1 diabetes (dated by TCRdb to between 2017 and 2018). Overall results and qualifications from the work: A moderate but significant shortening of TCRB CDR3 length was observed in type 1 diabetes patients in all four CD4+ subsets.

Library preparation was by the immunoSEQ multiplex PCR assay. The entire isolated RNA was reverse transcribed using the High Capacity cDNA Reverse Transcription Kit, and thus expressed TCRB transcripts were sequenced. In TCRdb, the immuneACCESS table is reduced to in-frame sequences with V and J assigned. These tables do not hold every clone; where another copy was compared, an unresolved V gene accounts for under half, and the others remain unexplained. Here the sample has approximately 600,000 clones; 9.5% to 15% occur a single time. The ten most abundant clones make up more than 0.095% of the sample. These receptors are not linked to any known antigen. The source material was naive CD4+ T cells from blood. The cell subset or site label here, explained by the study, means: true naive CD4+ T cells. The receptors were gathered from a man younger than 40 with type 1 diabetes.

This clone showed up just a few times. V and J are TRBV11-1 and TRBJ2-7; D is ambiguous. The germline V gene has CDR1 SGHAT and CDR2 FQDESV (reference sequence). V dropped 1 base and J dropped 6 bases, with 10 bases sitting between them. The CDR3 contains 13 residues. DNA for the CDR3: TGTGCCAGCAGCTTAGACCCCCCGGCCGAGCAGTACTTC. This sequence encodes CASSLDPPAEQYF. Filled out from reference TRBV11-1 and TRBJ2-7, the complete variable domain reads EAEVAQSPRYKITEKSQAVAFWCDPISGHATLYWYRQILGQGPELLVQFQDESVVDDSQLPKDRFSAERLKGVDSTLKIQPAELGDSAMYLCASSLDPPAEQYFGPGTRLTVT.

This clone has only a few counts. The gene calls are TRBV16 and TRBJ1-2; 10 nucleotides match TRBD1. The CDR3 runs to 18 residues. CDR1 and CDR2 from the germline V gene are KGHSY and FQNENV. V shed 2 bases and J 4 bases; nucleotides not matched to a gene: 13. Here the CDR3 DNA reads TGTGCCAGCAGCCAAGTGGGGACAGGGGCCACCGAATCCTATGGCTACACCTTC. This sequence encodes CASSQVGTGATESYGYTF.

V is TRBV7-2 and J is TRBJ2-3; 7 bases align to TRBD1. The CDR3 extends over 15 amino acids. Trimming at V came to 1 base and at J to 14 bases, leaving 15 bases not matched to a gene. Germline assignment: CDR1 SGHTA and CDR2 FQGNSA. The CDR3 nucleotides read TGTGCCAGCAGCTTAGTCACAGGGGAAAAAGTCTTGCGGTATTTT. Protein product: CASSLVTGEKVLRYF.

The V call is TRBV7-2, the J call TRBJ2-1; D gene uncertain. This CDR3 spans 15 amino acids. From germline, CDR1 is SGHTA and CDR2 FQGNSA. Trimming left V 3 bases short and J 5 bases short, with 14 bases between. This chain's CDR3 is CASSFRQAHNNEQFF. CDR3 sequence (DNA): TGTGCCAGCAGCTTTAGGCAGGCCCACAACAATGAGCAGTTCTTC.

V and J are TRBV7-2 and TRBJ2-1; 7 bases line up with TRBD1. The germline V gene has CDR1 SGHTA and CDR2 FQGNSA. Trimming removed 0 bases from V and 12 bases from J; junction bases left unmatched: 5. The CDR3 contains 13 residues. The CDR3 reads CASSLAGTVGQFF. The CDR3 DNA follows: TGTGCCAGCAGCTTAGCCGGGACAGTGGGGCAGTTCTTC.

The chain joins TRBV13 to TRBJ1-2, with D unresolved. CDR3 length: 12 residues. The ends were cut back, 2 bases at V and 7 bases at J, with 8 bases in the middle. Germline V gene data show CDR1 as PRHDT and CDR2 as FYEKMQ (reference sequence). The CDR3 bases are TGTGCCAGCAGCTTATTGGGGAGTGGCTACACCTTC. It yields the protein CASSLLGSGYTF.

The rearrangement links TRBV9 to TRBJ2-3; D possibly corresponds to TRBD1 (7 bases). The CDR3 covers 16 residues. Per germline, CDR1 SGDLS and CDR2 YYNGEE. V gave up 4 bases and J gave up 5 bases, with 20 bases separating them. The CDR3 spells CASSPRDRGEEDTQYF. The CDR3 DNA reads TGTGCCAGCAGCCCGCGGGACAGAGGTGAAGAAGATACGCAGTATTTT. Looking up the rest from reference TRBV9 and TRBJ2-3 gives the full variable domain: DSGVTQTPKHLITATGQRVTLRCSPRSGDLSVYWYQQSLDQGLQFLIQYYNGEERAKGNILERFSAQQFPDLHSELNLSSLELGDSALYFCASSPRDRGEEDTQYFGPGTRLTVL.

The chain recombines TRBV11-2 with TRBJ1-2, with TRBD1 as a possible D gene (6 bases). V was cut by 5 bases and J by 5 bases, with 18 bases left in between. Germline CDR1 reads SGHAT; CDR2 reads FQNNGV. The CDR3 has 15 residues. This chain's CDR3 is CASSMSRGSLYGYTF. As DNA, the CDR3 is TGTGCCAGCAGCATGTCCAGGGGCTCCCTGTATGGCTACACCTTC.